The 31 T cell receptor beta chains in this list originate from one sample, sequenced in a study of cytomegalovirus exposure and HLA in healthy donors. Primers: 60 Vbeta forward and 13 Jbeta reverse. This table comes from immunoSEQ multiplex PCR, and its TCRdb copy is limited to in-frame clones, with some not included. Of some 200,000 clones listed, 75% to 85% are singletons. The sample was PBMCs. The receptors were gathered from a woman between 18 and 30 years old in good health and CMV-seronegative.

The gene calls are TRBV18 and TRBJ1-1; D remains ambiguous. The CDR3 extends over 15 amino acids. V was pared by 2 bases and J by 0 bases, with 10 bases between. Germline CDR1 KGHSH, CDR2 LQKENI. The chain's CDR3 is CASSPIQQLNTEAFF. As DNA, the CDR3 is TGTGCCAGCTCACCAATACAACAGCTGAACACTGAAGCTTTCTTT.

The rearrangement joins TRBV7-3 to TRBJ2-1; 9 nucleotides agree with TRBD2. The germline V gene encodes CDR1 SGHTA and CDR2 FQGTGA. With 4 bases clipped from V and 6 bases from J, the junction kept 4 bases outside the gene matches. CDR3 size: 14 residues. As DNA, the CDR3 is TGTGCCAGCAGCTACTTTAGCGGGAGCAATGAGCAGTTCTTC. Protein: CASSYFSGSNEQFF. The full variable domain, its missing parts supplied by reference TRBV7-3 and TRBJ2-1, is GAGVSQTPSNKVTEKGKYVELRCDPISGHTALYWYRQSLGQGPEFLIYFQGTGAADDSGLPNDRFFAVRPEGSVSTLKIQRTERGDSAVYLCASSYFSGSNEQFFGPGTRLTVL.

This chain joins TRBV6-6 and TRBJ2-1; 10 bases match TRBD2. This CDR3 region has 15 residues. V lost 8 bases, J lost 5 bases, and 9 bases stayed unmatched. Germline V gene lookup returns CDR1 MNHNY and CDR2 SVGAGI (reference sequence). CDR3 sequence (DNA): TGTGCCAGCCAGGAGCGGGGGGGACTGGACAATGAGCAGTTCTTC. Translating it yields CASQERGGLDNEQFF.

The chain combines TRBV5-5 with TRBJ1-2; tentative D call: TRBD1 (5 bases). This CDR3 has 14 residues. V was clipped by 4 bases and J by 5 bases, with 15 bases between them. The germline V gene has CDR1 SGHKS and CDR2 YYEKEE (reference sequence). CDR3 DNA: TGTGCCAGCAGCCCCGCCCTTGACAGTTATGGCTACACCTTC. Its protein product is CASSPALDSYGYTF. Full variable domain (remainder filled in from reference TRBV5-5 and TRBJ1-2): DAGVTQSPTHLIKTRGQQVTLRCSPISGHKSVSWYQQVLGQGPQFIFQYYEKEERGRGNFPDRFSARQFPNYSSELNVNALLLGDSALYLCASSPALDSYGYTFGSGTRLTVV.

V and J are TRBV5-6 and TRBJ2-7; TRBD1 agrees at 7 bases. V shed 4 bases and J 8 bases; nucleotides not matched to a gene: 12. The CDR3 contains 14 residues. CDR1 SGHDT and CDR2 YYEEEE come from the germline V gene. This CDR3 is CASSTWDSGLKQYF. The DNA of the CDR3 is TGTGCCAGCAGCACCTGGGACAGCGGCCTAAAGCAGTACTTC. The whole variable domain, remainder taken from reference TRBV5-6 and TRBJ2-7, is DAGVTQSPTHLIKTRGQQVTLRCSPKSGHDTVSWYQQALGQGPQFIFQYYEEEERQRGNFPDRFSGHQFPNYSSELNVNALLLGDSALYLCASSTWDSGLKQYFGPGTRLTVT.

V is TRBV10-2 and J is TRBJ1-4; perhaps TRBD1 as D (6 bases). Germline V gene data show CDR1 as WSHSY and CDR2 as SAAADI. The CDR3 runs 17 residues. V was trimmed by 1 base and J by 8 bases, leaving 20 bases between them. The CDR3 loop reads CASSELNRVSVEEKLFF. The CDR3, as DNA: TGCGCCAGCAGTGAGTTGAACAGGGTGTCGGTAGAGGAAAAACTGTTTTTT.

The V and J genes are TRBV4-1 and TRBJ1-5, with D uncertain. The V gene's germline CDR1 is MGHRA and CDR2 YSYEKL. The CDR3 is 16 amino acids. V shed 0 bases and J shed 3 bases, with 12 bases lying between them. The CDR3 loop reads CASSQEASYLNQPQHF. In DNA form, the CDR3 reads TGCGCCAGCAGCCAAGAAGCCTCTTACCTCAATCAGCCCCAGCATTTT.

J is TRBJ2-3 and V is TRBV7-2; 16 nucleotides agree with TRBD2. The CDR3 covers 17 residues. The germline gives CDR1 SGHTA, CDR2 FQGNSA. The J segment lost 6 bases and the V segment lost 5 bases, leaving 8 bases of the junction unmatched. The CDR3 DNA reads as TGTGCCAGCAGCCCTCCGGGACTAGCGGGAGGGAGGGATACGCAGTATTTT. Translating gives CASSPPGLAGGRDTQYF.

This clone has only a few counts. The V and J genes are TRBV2 and TRBJ1-1; D not resolved. Per the germline V gene, CDR1 is SNHLY and CDR2 is FYNNEI. The V end was cut by 3 bases, the J end by 11 bases, with 16 bases between. This CDR3 spans 13 amino acids. CDR3 nucleotide sequence: TGTGCCAGCAGTGATTGGAGACCCGGCGAGGCTTTCTTT. Its translation is CASSDWRPGEAFF.

CDR3 nucleotides: TGTGCCAGCTCACCCTGGGACAGTTCCTACGAGCAGTACTTC. This gives the protein CASSPWDSSYEQYF. The J gene is TRBJ2-7, the V gene TRBV18, with 7 bases matching TRBD1. The CDR3 is 14 residues long. Germline V gene lookup returns CDR1 KGHSH and CDR2 LQKENI. V was clipped by 3 bases and J by 1 base; unmatched bases: 3. The full variable domain, in which reference TRBV18 and TRBJ2-7 provide the parts outside the CDR3, is NAGVMQNPRHLVRRRGQEARLRCSPMKGHSHVYWYRQLPEEGLKFMVYLQKENIIDESGMPKERFSAEFPKEGPSILRIQQVVRGDSAAYFCASSPWDSSYEQYFGPGTRLTVT.

The rearrangement links TRBV30 to TRBJ2-2, with a possible D match to TRBD2 (6 bases). V lost 3 bases and J 2 bases, leaving 10 bases between the germline ends. The V gene's germline CDR1 is GTSNPN and CDR2 SVGIG (reference sequence). There are 14 residues in the CDR3. Here the CDR3 reads CAWSDGSNTGELFF. The CDR3 nucleotides read TGTGCCTGGAGCGACGGGAGTAACACCGGGGAGCTGTTTTTT.

This chain links TRBV6-5 with TRBJ2-3; the match to TRBD2 covers 8 bases. The CDR3 has 13 amino acids. Germline V gives CDR1 MNHEY, CDR2 SVGAGI. Unmatched junction bases numbered 9, after V lost 6 bases and J lost 10 bases. The CDR3 reads CASSPLAGSSQYF. In nucleotides, the CDR3 is TGTGCCAGCAGCCCCTTAGCGGGGAGCTCGCAGTATTTT.

The genes are TRBV6-4 and TRBJ2-3; D is uncertain. Germline V CDR1 and CDR2: MRHNA, SNTAGT. CDR3 length: 15 residues. V shed 3 bases and J shed 0 bases, with 10 bases lying between them. The CDR3 region has the DNA TGTGCCAGCAGTGATTCAATAGAAAGCACAGATACGCAGTATTTT. This gives the protein CASSDSIESTDTQYF.

The chain links TRBV7-6 to TRBJ1-1; D not certain. Looked up from germline, CDR1 is SGHVS and CDR2 is FNYEAQ. The CDR3 runs to 13 residues. V lost 2 bases and J 0 bases, leaving 4 bases between the germline ends. CDR3 in amino acids: CASSLSMNTEAFF. Here the CDR3 DNA reads TGTGCCAGCAGCTTAAGCATGAACACTGAAGCTTTCTTT.

The chain joins TRBV27 to TRBJ2-7, with 12 bases lining up with TRBD2. V lost 5 bases, J lost 5 bases, and 7 bases stayed unmatched. This CDR3 is built from 15 residues. Per the germline V gene, CDR1 is MNHEY and CDR2 is SMNVEV (reference sequence). CDR3 nucleotides: TGTGCCAGCAGTCCCGTGACTAGCGGGAGTAACGAGCAGTACTTC. This translates into CASSPVTSGSNEQYF.

The chain uses TRBV6-5 and TRBJ1-2; D is perhaps TRBD1 (6 bases). Trimming removed 5 bases at V and 4 bases at J, with 17 bases between. From germline, CDR1 is MNHEY and CDR2 SVGAGI. The CDR3 spans 15 residues. Here the CDR3 reads CASSKGMGTFYGYTF. Written as DNA, the CDR3 is TGTGCCAGCAGTAAGGGTATGGGGACATTCTATGGCTACACCTTC.

The chain couples TRBV6-5 to TRBJ1-4, with 7 bases lining up with TRBD1. The trim removed 1 base at V and 6 bases at J, leaving 2 bases unmatched. The CDR3 is 14 residues long. Germline values: CDR1 MNHEY, CDR2 SVGAGI. CDR3 sequence (DNA): TGTGCCAGCAGTTACTGGCAGGGGGATGAAAAACTGTTTTTT. Its translation is CASSYWQGDEKLFF.

The genes are TRBV27 and TRBJ2-3; no reliable D call. Trimming removed 0 bases at V and 5 bases at J, with 21 bases between. Germline lookup yields CDR1 MNHEY and CDR2 SMNVEV (reference sequence). The length of the CDR3 is 18 residues. The CDR3 coding sequence is TGTGCCAGCAGTTTATCCCCCTGGGCCTCCTTGGTGGGAGATACGCAGTATTTT. As protein: CASSLSPWASLVGDTQYF.

This clone has only a few counts. The chain has TRBV5-1 and TRBJ1-1; D ambiguous. From germline, CDR1 is SGHRS and CDR2 YFSETQ. V gave up 5 bases and J gave up 7 bases, with 9 bases separating them. CDR3 length: 11 amino acids. The CDR3 DNA sequence: TGCGCCAGCAGGGATGGAGGTGAAGCTTTCTTT. Protein: CASRDGGEAFF.

V is TRBV7-2 and J is TRBJ1-1; the match to TRBD1 covers 7 bases. The CDR3 sequence is 16 residues long. The germline V gene has CDR1 SGHTA and CDR2 FQGNSA. V was pared by 4 bases and J by 1 base, with 9 bases of the junction left unmatched. The CDR3 coding sequence is TGTGCCAGCAGCTCTAAAGGCGGGACAGCGAACACTGAAGCTTTCTTT. Translated, it gives CASSSKGGTANTEAFF.

This clone was counted once. The chain combines TRBV5-1 with TRBJ1-2; D uncertain. The germline CDR1 and CDR2 sequences are SGHRS and YFSETQ. The CDR3 contains 13 residues. Trimming took 7 bases from V and 4 from J, leaving 14 bases between them. The CDR3 sequence is CASSSGGTYGYTF. CDR3 DNA: TGCGCCAGCTCTTCTGGAGGCACCTATGGCTACACCTTC.

The chain's CDR3 is CASSTGTGNTYGYTF. The CDR3 nucleotides are TGTGCCAGTAGTACCGGGACAGGGAACACCTATGGCTACACCTTC. The chain employs TRBV19 and TRBJ1-2, with 9 bases aligning to TRBD1. Germline loops: CDR1 LNHDA, CDR2 SQIVND (reference sequence). The CDR3 runs 15 residues. J lost 4 bases, V lost 4 bases, and 7 bases had no gene match.

The J gene is TRBJ2-5, the V gene TRBV12-5, with no clear D. The germline gives CDR1 LGHNT, CDR2 FRNRAP. V lost 0 bases, J lost 1 base, and 9 bases lay in between. The CDR3 has 15 residues. DNA for the CDR3: TGTGCTAGTGGTTTGGTAACCACAGTCCAAGAGACCCAGTACTTC. Its translation: CASGLVTTVQETQYF.

The chain links TRBV25-1 to TRBJ2-3; 9 bases align to TRBD2. The germline V gene has CDR1 MGHDK and CDR2 SYGVNS. There are 16 residues in the CDR3. V was pared by 2 bases and J by 1 base, with 4 bases of the junction left unmatched. This chain's CDR3 is CASSEGRGGGTDTQYF. The CDR3 DNA reads as TGTGCCAGCAGTGAAGGGCGGGGGGGCGGCACAGATACGCAGTATTTT.

Points on this clone: Germline and junction disagree at one end, which may indicate a read error. The gene calls are TRBV5-1 and TRBJ2-2, with D perhaps TRBD2 (6 bases). This CDR3 contains 16 residues. CDR1 is SGHRS and CDR2 is YFSETQ in the germline V gene. The CDR3 DNA reads TGCGCCAGCAGCTTCAACGTCCGTGTAGTGACCGGGGGGCTGTTTTTT. As protein: CASSFNVRVVTGGLFF.

This rearrangement joins TRBV11-3 to TRBJ2-7; 13 positions match TRBD2. The length of the CDR3 is 14 residues. Germline V gene lookup returns CDR1 SGHNT and CDR2 YENEEA. The junction had 3 bases not matched to a gene; V was cut back by 5 bases and J by 5 bases. CDR3 sequence: CASSHGLAGDEQYF. Here the CDR3 DNA reads TGTGCCAGCAGCCACGGACTAGCGGGAGACGAGCAGTACTTC. Complete variable domain (other parts from reference TRBV11-3 and TRBJ2-7): EAGVVQSPRYKIIEKKQPVAFWCNPISGHNTLYWYLQNLGQGPELLIRYENEEAVDDSQLPKDRFSAERLKGVDSTLKIQPAELGDSAVYLCASSHGLAGDEQYFGPGTRLTVT.

This clone was observed once. The chain uses TRBV27 and TRBJ2-7; 7 bases map to TRBD2. Germline V lookup: CDR1 MNHEY, CDR2 SMNVEV (reference sequence). J was trimmed by 7 bases and V by 4 bases; bases with no gene match: 13. The CDR3 has 15 amino acids. The CDR3: CASSSPREGRWEQYF. In DNA, the CDR3 is TGTGCCAGCAGTTCCCCGAGGGAGGGCCGTTGGGAGCAGTACTTC.

The chain is built from TRBV12-5 and TRBJ1-3, with D unresolved. Trimming took off 5 bases at V and 7 bases at J, with 12 bases between the two ends. Germline V CDR1 and CDR2: LGHNT, FRNRAP. CDR3 length: 13 amino acids. DNA for the CDR3: TGTGCTAGTGGTCCATCCCCATTGAACACCATATATTTT. Encoded protein: CASGPSPLNTIYF.

The chain combines TRBV29-1 with TRBJ1-1; 9 bases are shared with TRBD1. Germline V lookup: CDR1 SQVTM, CDR2 ANQGSEA. With V trimmed by 5 bases and J by 3 bases, 7 bases remained unmatched. This CDR3 has 14 residues. CDR3 amino acids: CSVQAQGAYTEAFF. CDR3 in DNA: TGCAGCGTTCAGGCACAGGGGGCGTACACTGAAGCTTTCTTT. Full variable domain (outside the CDR3, taken from reference TRBV29-1 and TRBJ1-1): SAVISQKPSRDICQRGTSLTIQCQVDSQVTMMFWYRQQPGQSLTLIATANQGSEATYESGFVIDKFPISRPNLTFSTLTVSNMSPEDSSIYLCSVQAQGAYTEAFFGQGTRLTVV.

The chain employs TRBV10-3 and TRBJ2-1; TRBD2 is a possible D gene (5 bases). The length of the CDR3 is 15 residues. Trimming stripped 0 bases from V and 1 base from J, with 7 bases between. Germline CDR1 ENHRY, CDR2 SYGVKD. The CDR3 reads CAISESRESYNEQFF. As DNA, the CDR3 is TGTGCCATCAGTGAGTCGAGGGAGTCCTACAATGAGCAGTTCTTC.

This clone was detected only once. The V and J genes are TRBV6-6 and TRBJ2-7; no definite D call. Trimming removed 7 bases from V and 3 bases from J, with 16 bases in between. Germline assignment: CDR1 MNHNY and CDR2 SVGAGI (reference sequence). The CDR3 has 14 amino acids. CDR3 sequence: CASTPADKNYEQYF. Written as DNA, the CDR3 is TGTGCCAGCACCCCCGCCGACAAGAACTACGAGCAGTACTTC.